The text below deals with one TCR beta chain. As yet, its antigen is unknown. This specimen comes from a study of radiotherapy plus CTLA-4 blockade in lung cancer. Study at large: Patients showed objective responses in 15% to 20% of cases and disease control in roughly 31%.

Treatment of patients with chemo-refractory metastatic non-small-cell lung cancer consisted of focal radiation plus CTLA-4 blockade with ipilimumab. Study findings and constraints: Response, reportedly, was best predicted by interferon-beta along with early blood T cell clone dynamics. Expansion in blood of tumor-derived TCR clones was seen after radiotherapy plus ipilimumab.

Assay: immunoSEQ multiplex PCR; the TCRdb copy retains only in-frame clones and omits some. The repertoire includes more than 25,000 clones, around three quarters of them detected once, and approximately 16% sits in the top ten. The starting material was peripheral blood, obtained from a patient treated with radiotherapy plus ipilimumab. This receptor was identified in a human donor with non-small cell lung cancer that progressed on radiotherapy plus ipilimumab.

The CDR3 DNA is TGCGCCAGCAGCTTGACGACAGGAGGTAATGAAAAACTGTTTTTT. Amino acid sequence: CASSLTTGGNEKLFF. This chain connects TRBV5-1 to TRBJ1-4, with a tentative D call TRBD1 (6 bases). V lost 1 base and J 4 bases, leaving 11 bases between the germline ends. This CDR3 has 15 residues. In germline, CDR1 is SGHRS, CDR2 YFSETQ.